This T cell receptor (beta chain) appears in the sequencing data of a study of control samples from healthy donors and cancer patients (dated by TCRdb to the early 2020s). For this clone: Its recognized antigen is unknown. No much larger clone exists at a distance of one base, and base qualities are not known.

Receptor amplification or capture employed the immunoSEQ multiplex PCR assay. TCRdb limited this immuneACCESS table to in-frame rearrangements with V and J called. A share of clones is missing; checked studies link under half to unresolved V genes, and the rest is unexplained. The sample table shows 100,000 or so clones, and 90% to 95% are seen once. The ten largest clonotypes hold about 2.5% of the sample. CDR1 is given as KGHDR and CDR2 as SFDVKD, both from the germline V gene. From its cysteine to its phenylalanine, the CDR3 spans 15 amino acids. Only the CDR3 DNA is retained, 45 bases long and in frame from the first base. The germline V and J ends show losses of 4 bases and 2 bases respectively, and no gene match explains 3 bases of the junction.

The sequence derives from a woman under 30 in good health. The sequence joins TRBV24-1 to TRBJ1-1, and 10 junctional nucleotides match TRBD1. Sequenced input: blood. CDR3 sequence: CATSDPTGGNTEAFF. The DNA sequence is given as TGTGCCACCAGTGACCCGACAGGGGGCAACACTGAAGCTTTCTTT.